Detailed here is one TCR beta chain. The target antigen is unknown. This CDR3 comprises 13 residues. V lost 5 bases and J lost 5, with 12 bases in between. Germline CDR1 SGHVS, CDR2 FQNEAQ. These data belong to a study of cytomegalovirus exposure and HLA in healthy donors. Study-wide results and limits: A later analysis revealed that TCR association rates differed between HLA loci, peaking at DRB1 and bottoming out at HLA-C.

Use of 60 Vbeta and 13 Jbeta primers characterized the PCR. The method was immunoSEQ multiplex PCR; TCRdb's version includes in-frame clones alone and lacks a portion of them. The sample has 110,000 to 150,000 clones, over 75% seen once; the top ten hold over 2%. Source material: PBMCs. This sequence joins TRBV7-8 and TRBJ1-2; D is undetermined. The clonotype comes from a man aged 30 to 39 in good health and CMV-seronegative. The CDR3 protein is CASSPRAEYGYTF. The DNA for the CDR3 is TGTGCCAGCAGCCCGAGGGCAGAGTATGGCTACACCTTC.